This T cell receptor beta chain was recovered during a study of OX40 agonist ivuxolimab in advanced cancers. Concerning this clone itself: The antigen remains unidentified.

Sequenced by immunoSEQ multiplex PCR; TCRdb stores in-frame clones only, minus some. Counted here are fewer than 65,000 clones, about 90% occurring once; the ten biggest clones make up under 2.5%. Study-level results: Certain nonresponders additionally had low normalized T-cell clonal expansion. Averaging showed that CD8+ T cells had more expanded clones than CD4+ did.

CDR3 length equals 15 residues. Germline V gene lookup returns CDR1 SGHDT and CDR2 YYEEEE. The trim removed 0 bases at V and 4 bases at J, leaving 4 bases unmatched. This receptor was identified in an adult with an advanced solid tumor such as melanoma, head and neck, liver or kidney cancer. Source: CD4+ or CD8+ T cells sorted from blood, taken in a trial of the OX40 agonist ivuxolimab. V is TRBV5-6 and J is TRBJ1-5, with 7 bases identical to TRBD1. The CDR3 sequence is CASSLGQGGNQPQHF. The CDR3, as DNA: TGTGCCAGCAGCTTGGGACAGGGAGGAAATCAGCCCCAGCATTTT.